One and the same sample provided the 27 T cell receptor beta chains below, sequenced in a study of blood T cells in healthy people across ages. Alongside a J-beta primer mix, a sample-barcoded 5' primer served in a second PCR lasting about 7 to 12 cycles. TCRdb reprocessed the 5' RACE reads via MiXCR and lists one record per CDR3 protein. This sample has roughly 830,000 distinct CDR3 sequences, with 55% to 65% found just once. The source material was blood. The receptors were gathered from a man aged 25 to 40 in good health.

The chain uses TRBV2 and TRBJ2-7; D is uncertain. The J call may be faulty, since TRBJ2-5 better matches the DNA end. Germline CDR1 reads SNHLY; CDR2 reads FYNNEI. The CDR3 totals 14 residues. In DNA, the CDR3 is TGTGCCAGCAGTTGGGGTCCTGAAGGAGAGACCCAGTACTTC. This translates into CASSWGPEGETQYF.

The chain has TRBV6-5 and TRBJ2-5; D may be TRBD1 (5 bases). Trimming cost V 2 bases and J 0 bases, with 13 bases left between them. The CDR3 has 16 amino acids. Germline assignment: CDR1 MNHEY and CDR2 SVGAGI. CDR3 bases: TGTGCCAGCAGTTACGGCCAGGGAACGTACCAAGAGACCCAGTACTTC. Protein: CASSYGQGTYQETQYF.

With respect to this clonotype: The junction and the germline gene differ at one end; a read error may be behind it. V and J are TRBV10-3 and TRBJ1-5; D is possibly TRBD1 (6 bases). This CDR3 has 16 amino acids. Germline lookup yields CDR1 ENHRY and CDR2 SYGVKD. CDR3 coding DNA: TGTGCCATCAGTGATCCCGCACAGGGAGGACCTCAGCTCCAGCATTTT. Amino acid sequence: CAISDPAQGGPQLQHF.

V and J are TRBV6-5 and TRBJ2-1, with a weak D call TRBD1 (6 bases). V dropped 8 bases and J dropped 6 bases, with 11 bases sitting between them. This CDR3 contains 12 residues. Germline-derived CDR1 and CDR2 are MNHEY and SVGAGI. The chain's CDR3 is CASSRDINEQFF. CDR3 coding DNA: TGTGCCAGCTCGAGGGACATCAATGAGCAGTTCTTC.

CDR3 coding DNA: TGTGCCAGCAGTGGACAGGGGTTGAACGGGGAGCTGTTTTTT. As protein: CASSGQGLNGELFF. The rearrangement links TRBV25-1 to TRBJ2-2; 8 bases fit TRBD1. J lost 7 bases, V lost 4 bases, and 5 bases had no gene match. Germline CDR1 reads MGHDK; CDR2 reads SYGVNS. The CDR3 runs to 14 residues.

This chain joins TRBV25-1 and TRBJ2-1; D gene ambiguous. CDR1 MGHDK and CDR2 SYGVNS come from the germline V gene. This CDR3 is 12 amino acids long. The V end lost 3 bases, the J end lost 7 bases, and 7 bases lay between the germline ends. The CDR3 spells CASSDSWNEQFF. The CDR3 nucleotides are TGTGCCAGCAGTGATAGCTGGAATGAGCAGTTCTTC.

The V call is TRBV2, the J call TRBJ1-1; the D gene is possibly TRBD1 (5 bases). V lost 6 bases, J lost 8 bases, and 22 bases lay in between. Germline-derived CDR1 and CDR2 are SNHLY and FYNNEI. The length of the CDR3 is 15 residues. CDR3 bases: TGTGCCAGCAGGGGACTTGGGGGAGGAAATCCCGAAGCTTTCTTT. Protein sequence: CASRGLGGGNPEAFF. Looking up the rest from reference TRBV2 and TRBJ1-1 gives the full variable domain: EPEVTQTPSHQVTQMGQEVILRCVPISNHLYFYWYRQILGQKVEFLVSFYNNEISEKSEIFDDQFSVERPDGSNFTLKIRSTKLEDSAMYFCASRGLGGGNPEAFFGQGTRLTVV.

The J gene is TRBJ1-2, the V gene TRBV9; no reliable D call. The germline V gene encodes CDR1 SGDLS and CDR2 YYNGEE. This CDR3 is 15 amino acids long. The V end lost 4 bases, the J end lost 3 bases, and 16 bases lay between the germline ends. CDR3 sequence reads: CASSPRGVVDYGYTF. CDR3 bases: TGTGCCAGCAGCCCCCGAGGAGTAGTGGACTATGGCTACACCTTC.

This clonotype was counted a few times. The chain couples TRBV5-1 to TRBJ2-1; 11 bases are a match to TRBD1. The CDR3 is 14 amino acids. Germline V gives CDR1 SGHRS, CDR2 YFSETQ. The V and J ends lost 4 bases and 5 bases, in that order; junction bases with no gene match: 2. CDR3 amino acids: CASSQGQGDNEQFF. The DNA of the CDR3 is TGCGCCAGCAGCCAGGGACAGGGGGACAATGAGCAGTTCTTC.

The rearrangement joins TRBV7-9 to TRBJ2-4; 9 bases align to TRBD1. The DNA end favors TRBJ2-7, so the J call may be wrong. There are 14 residues in the CDR3. Germline CDR1 reads SEHNR; CDR2 reads FQNEAQ (reference sequence). CDR3 amino acids: CASTGRDRVDEQYF. As DNA, the CDR3 is TGTGCCAGCACTGGAAGGGACAGGGTAGACGAGCAGTACTTC.

The V gene is TRBV9, the J gene TRBJ2-7; D possibly corresponds to TRBD1 (5 bases). Trimming stripped 4 bases from V and 2 bases from J, with 13 bases between. Germline V gene sequence: CDR1 SGDLS, CDR2 YYNGEE. The CDR3 loop spans 14 amino acids. CDR3 region: CASSIGVNPYEQYF. The CDR3, as DNA: TGTGCCAGCAGCATAGGGGTTAACCCCTACGAGCAGTACTTC.

This clonotype showed up just once. The chain uses TRBV15 and TRBJ2-1, with TRBD1 matching 8 bases. Trimming removed 3 bases from V and 9 bases from J; junction bases left unmatched: 7. This CDR3 has 14 amino acids. CDR1 is LNHNV, CDR2 YYDKDF, per germline (reference sequence). The CDR3 region is CATSSRLQGGEQFF. The CDR3 bases are TGTGCCACCAGCAGCCGGTTACAGGGGGGTGAGCAGTTCTTC.

In its sample, this clonotype was seen a few times. The chain carries TRBV29-1 and TRBJ2-4, with a weak D call TRBD1 (6 bases). Near its end, the DNA agrees better with TRBJ2-7, so the J call may be wrong. The CDR3 loop spans 12 amino acids. From germline, CDR1 is SQVTM and CDR2 ANQGSEA. This CDR3 is CSVAQGPYEQYF. CDR3 nucleotide sequence: TGCAGCGTTGCCCAGGGGCCCTACGAGCAGTACTTC.

This clonotype was seen a handful of times. This chain joins TRBV29-1 and TRBJ2-3, with 9 bases that match TRBD2. The CDR3 contains 14 residues. V dropped 4 bases and J dropped 5; count of bases not matched to a gene: 7. Germline V gene sequence: CDR1 SQVTM, CDR2 ANQGSEA. CDR3 region: CSVGSSGAGDTQYF. In DNA form, the CDR3 reads TGCAGCGTTGGGTCTAGCGGGGCCGGAGATACGCAGTATTTT.

Here the CDR3 DNA reads TGTGCCAGCAGCGATGGAGACAGGCATAGCTCCTACGAGCAGTACTTC. It is translated as CASSDGDRHSSYEQYF. The J gene is TRBJ2-7, the V gene TRBV9; weak D call: TRBD1 (6 bases). The germline V gene has CDR1 SGDLS and CDR2 YYNGEE. The CDR3 consists of 16 residues. The ends were cut back, 3 bases at V and 0 bases at J, with 16 bases in the middle.

The rearrangement uses TRBV28 and TRBJ2-3; 9 nucleotides match TRBD2. The CDR3 sequence is 12 residues long. Unmatched junction bases numbered 4, after V lost 6 bases and J lost 9 bases. CDR1 MDHEN and CDR2 SYDVKM come from the germline V gene. The CDR3 DNA reads as TGTGCCAGCAGGACTAGCGGAGCCACGCAGTATTTT. Protein sequence: CASRTSGATQYF.

V gene TRBV4-2 combines with J gene TRBJ2-1; D uncertain. The CDR3 totals 12 residues. V gave up 4 bases and J gave up 10 bases, with 11 bases separating them. Germline V gene sequence: CDR1 LGHNA, CDR2 YNFKEQ. The CDR3 DNA reads TGTGCCAGCAGCCCCCAAGGCCAGGAGCAGTTCTTC. Translation: CASSPQGQEQFF.

This chain uses TRBV7-2 with TRBJ1-5; 8 bases match TRBD1. This CDR3 is 15 amino acids long. Losses at the gene ends were 3 bases for V and 5 bases for J; bases not matched to a gene: 6. Per germline, CDR1 SGHTA and CDR2 FQGNSA. CDR3 amino acids: CASSFFDRGDQPQHF. The CDR3 DNA reads as TGTGCCAGCAGCTTTTTTGACAGGGGTGATCAGCCCCAGCATTTT.

V gene TRBV6-6 combines with J gene TRBJ1-1, with D unclear. Germline CDR1 reads MNHNY; CDR2 reads SVGAGI (reference sequence). The length of the CDR3 is 13 residues. The V and J ends lost 2 bases and 1 base respectively, with 5 bases between them. The CDR3 is CASSYRWNTEAFF. In nucleotides, the CDR3 is TGTGCCAGCAGTTACAGGTGGAACACTGAAGCTTTCTTT.

This chain connects TRBV12-3 or TRBV12-4 to TRBJ2-7; TRBD1 aligns across 8 bases. The CDR3 extends over 15 amino acids. V trimming: 3 bases; J trimming: 2 bases; junction bases outside the gene matches: 6. The DNA of the CDR3 is TGTGCCAGCAGTTTGGACAGGGAATTAACCTACGAGCAGTACTTC. This gives the protein CASSLDRELTYEQYF.

About this clonotype itself: This could be a read error, since a much larger clone is one nucleotide away. The chain employs TRBV7-2 and TRBJ2-7, with 7 bases that match TRBD2. There are 13 residues in the CDR3. Germline V CDR1 and CDR2: SGHTA, FQGNSA. The J segment lost 5 bases and the V segment lost 5 bases, leaving 6 bases of the junction unmatched. The CDR3 here is CASSPGGTDEQYF. Here the CDR3 DNA reads TGTGCCAGCAGCCCGGGGGGTACCGACGAGCAGTACTTC.

This clonotype has just a few counts. The chain carries TRBV27 and TRBJ2-1, with no clear D. The germline V and J ends were trimmed by 2 bases and 6 bases, with 8 bases remaining between them. The CDR3 extends over 13 amino acids. Germline assignment: CDR1 MNHEY and CDR2 SMNVEV (reference sequence). Here the CDR3 DNA reads TGTGCCAGCAGTTTAAGCTCGCGCAATGAGCAGTTCTTC. This sequence encodes CASSLSSRNEQFF.

This clonotype was counted a few times. V and J are TRBV10-2 and TRBJ2-7; possibly TRBD1 for D (5 bases). V was pared by 8 bases and J by 3 bases, with 8 bases between. Germline assignment: CDR1 WSHSY and CDR2 SAAADI. The CDR3 totals 11 residues. The CDR3 DNA reads TGCGCCAGCCGCGGACACTACGAGCAGTACTTC. It yields the protein CASRGHYEQYF.

This chain links TRBV6-2 or TRBV6-3 with TRBJ1-2; D unresolved. V gave up 0 bases and J gave up 2 bases, with 10 bases separating them. The V gene's germline CDR1 is MNHEY and CDR2 SVGEGT. This CDR3 comprises 15 residues. As DNA, the CDR3 is TGTGCCAGCAGTTACTCGAAGGCCAGGAACTATGGCTACACCTTC. Its protein product is CASSYSKARNYGYTF.

This clonotype appeared a few times. The J gene is TRBJ2-7, the V gene TRBV20-1, with TRBD2 as a possible D gene (6 bases). Germline V gives CDR1 DFQATT, CDR2 SNEGSKA (reference sequence). V lost 8 bases and J lost 4, with 15 bases in between. The CDR3 is 12 amino acids. The CDR3 sequence: CSTTAAGYEQYF. CDR3 sequence (DNA): TGCAGTACGACTGCGGCGGGGTACGAGCAGTACTTC.

V usage is TRBV28 and J usage is TRBJ2-7; 9 nucleotides line up with TRBD1. J was trimmed by 0 bases and V by 5 bases; bases with no gene match: 8. The germline gives CDR1 MDHEN, CDR2 SYDVKM. The CDR3 totals 16 residues. The chain's CDR3 is CASSTLRDRDSYEQYF. In DNA, the CDR3 is TGTGCCAGCAGTACTCTCCGGGACAGGGACTCCTACGAGCAGTACTTC.

The J gene is TRBJ1-2, the V gene TRBV4-3; D might be TRBD1 (5 bases). With 0 bases removed from V and 1 base from J, the gap between germline ends came to 12 bases. This CDR3 has 16 amino acids. The germline V gene has CDR1 LGHNA and CDR2 YSLEER. DNA of the CDR3: TGCGCCAGCAGCCAAGATTGGGGCAGTTTTAACTATGGCTACACCTTC. This translates into CASSQDWGSFNYGYTF.